This T cell receptor (beta chain) emerged from a study of cytomegalovirus exposure and HLA in healthy donors. Germline CDR1 reads SEHNR; CDR2 reads FQNEAQ (reference sequence). The CDR3 consists of 14 residues. 60 Vbeta and 13 Jbeta primers were used in PCR. Only in-frame clones appear in the TCRdb table, and some are missing; sequencing was by immunoSEQ multiplex PCR. Seen in this sample are over 75,000 clones; the ten most common clones hold 0.58%. This sequence was found in a man aged 50-60 years in good health and CMV-seronegative. This rearrangement joins TRBV7-9 to TRBJ2-5, with TRBD2 as a possible D gene (6 bases). The J call may be incorrect, as the DNA end agrees better with TRBJ2-7. The sequenced material came from PBMCs. CDR3 DNA sequence: TGTGCCAGCAGCTATCCCGGGACTCCCTACGAGCAGTACTTC. Residues: CASSYPGTPYEQYF.